Below are 32 T cell receptor beta chains sequenced from a single sample in a study of blood T cell repertoires in COVID-19. Some clones are missing from TCRdb's copy, which holds only in-frame ones; the method was immunoSEQ multiplex PCR. The sample holds around 250,000 clones, 85% to 90% seen once. Sequences were obtained from peripheral blood. The receptors come from a man aged 55 to 70 with acute or convalescent COVID-19.

The rearrangement uses TRBV5-1 and TRBJ2-1, with 7 bases fitting TRBD1. The germline V gene has CDR1 SGHRS and CDR2 YFSETQ. V shed 0 bases and J 9 bases; nucleotides not matched to a gene: 9. The CDR3 covers 15 residues. The DNA of the CDR3 is TGCGCCAGCAGCTTGGTCGGGACAGATTTGGGTGAGCAGTTCTTC. This gives the protein CASSLVGTDLGEQFF.

This clone came up once. For the CDR3, the DNA is TGTGCCAGCAGTCTCCTTGCAACTAATGAAAAACTGTTTTTT. Translation: CASSLLATNEKLFF. The chain couples TRBV11-3 to TRBJ1-4; no clear D gene. Trimming stripped 6 bases from V and 0 bases from J, with 8 bases between. The CDR3 is 14 residues long. In germline, CDR1 is SGHNT, CDR2 YENEEA.

The V call is TRBV6-5, the J call TRBJ1-6, with a tentative D call TRBD1 (6 bases). Germline CDR1 reads MNHEY; CDR2 reads SVGAGI. V lost 7 bases and J lost 6, with 13 bases in between. CDR3 size: 14 residues. The CDR3, as DNA: TGTGCCAGCACCCTGGGGGCGGGTAATTCACCCCTCCACTTT. Its translation: CASTLGAGNSPLHF.

The chain is built from TRBV5-1 and TRBJ2-7; 8 bases agree with TRBD1. CDR1 is SGHRS, CDR2 YFSETQ, per germline. Losses at the gene ends were 0 bases for V and 0 bases for J; bases not matched to a gene: 5. The CDR3 covers 16 residues. The CDR3 bases are TGCGCCAGCAGCTTGGGTCTGGACAGGGTCTCCTACGAGCAGTACTTC. Its protein is CASSLGLDRVSYEQYF.

The gene calls are TRBV27 and TRBJ2-1; TRBD2 agrees at 13 bases. The CDR3 runs to 16 residues. J gave up 9 bases and V 7 bases, and 12 bases lay outside the gene matches. Germline V gene lookup returns CDR1 MNHEY and CDR2 SMNVEV (reference sequence). The CDR3 loop reads CASMSPGLAGVSEQFF. In DNA form, the CDR3 reads TGTGCCAGCATGTCACCTGGACTAGCGGGAGTAAGTGAGCAGTTCTTC.

The J gene is TRBJ2-7, the V gene TRBV24-1; D possibly corresponds to TRBD2 (6 bases). Deletions cut 8 bases from V and 4 bases from J, with 14 bases between. Per germline, CDR1 KGHDR and CDR2 SFDVKD. The CDR3 loop spans 13 amino acids. The DNA for the CDR3 is TGTGCCACCACCCTGACTAGAGTGTACGAGCAGTACTTC. Residues: CATTLTRVYEQYF.

This chain connects TRBV4-2 to TRBJ1-5; unclear D gene. CDR3 size: 15 residues. The germline V gene encodes CDR1 LGHNA and CDR2 YNFKEQ. V lost 0 bases and J lost 2, with 8 bases in between. The CDR3 here is CASSQDLAGNQPQHF. The DNA of the CDR3 is TGTGCCAGCAGCCAAGATCTGGCAGGCAATCAGCCCCAGCATTTT.

The chain carries TRBV29-1 and TRBJ2-2; D is undetermined. Looked up from germline, CDR1 is SQVTM and CDR2 is ANQGSEA. The CDR3 is 13 residues long. V was cut by 1 base and J by 1 base, with 4 bases left in between. The CDR3 sequence: CSVEGENTGELFF. CDR3 DNA sequence: TGCAGCGTTGAAGGAGAGAACACCGGGGAGCTGTTTTTT.

The CDR3 DNA reads TGTGCCAGCAGCTTAGGCCCGGAGAATCCCCTTAACTATGGCTACACCTTC. Residues: CASSLGPENPLNYGYTF. This chain joins TRBV11-2 and TRBJ1-2; the D is unclear. In germline, CDR1 is SGHAT, CDR2 FQNNGV. There are 17 residues in the CDR3. Deletions cut 1 base from V and 1 base from J, with 16 bases between.

The chain employs TRBV30 and TRBJ2-5; D is perhaps TRBD2 (5 bases). The germline V and J ends were trimmed by 0 bases and 5 bases, with 10 bases remaining between them. This CDR3 spans 13 amino acids. Germline-derived CDR1 and CDR2 are GTSNPN and SVGIG (reference sequence). The CDR3 nucleotides read TGTGCCTGGAGTGTACGGAGGTCCGAGACCCAGTACTTC. This translates into CAWSVRRSETQYF. Full variable domain (outside the CDR3, taken from reference TRBV30 and TRBJ2-5): SQTIHQWPATLVQPVGSPLSLECTVEGTSNPNLYWYRQAAGRGLQLLFYSVGIGQISSEVPQNLSASRPQDRQFILSSKKLLLSDSGFYLCAWSVRRSETQYFGPGTRLLVL.

This chain connects TRBV9 to TRBJ2-3; no clear D. Germline values: CDR1 SGDLS, CDR2 YYNGEE. V lost 0 bases and J lost 7, with 12 bases in between. The CDR3 consists of 14 residues. Here the CDR3 DNA reads TGTGCCAGCAGCGTAGGGGCCCCTCCTAATACGCAGTATTTT. Its translation: CASSVGAPPNTQYF.

In its sample, this clone was seen once. CDR3 region: CASSLVGLAEETQYF. For the CDR3, the DNA is TGTGCCAGCAGCTTGGTGGGACTAGCGGAAGAGACCCAGTACTTC. This rearrangement joins TRBV5-4 to TRBJ2-5, with 11 bases that match TRBD2. The junction had 1 base not matched to a gene; V was cut back by 0 bases and J by 3 bases. This CDR3 spans 15 amino acids. The germline CDR1 and CDR2 sequences are SGHNT and YYREEE (reference sequence). Filled out from reference TRBV5-4 and TRBJ2-5, the complete variable domain reads ETGVTQSPTHLIKTRGQQVTLRCSSQSGHNTVSWYQQALGQGPQFIFQYYREEENGRGNFPPRFSGLQFPNYSSELNVNALELDDSALYLCASSLVGLAEETQYFGPGTRLLVL.

The chain uses TRBV6-5 and TRBJ1-5, with D possibly being TRBD1 (6 bases). CDR1 is MNHEY and CDR2 is SVGAGI in the germline V gene. The CDR3 is 13 amino acids. V lost 6 bases and J lost 4, with 10 bases in between. Here the CDR3 DNA reads TGTGCCAGCAGCCGTACAGGGAATCAGCCCCAGCATTTT. Its translation is CASSRTGNQPQHF.

The chain is built from TRBV2 and TRBJ1-1; D is unclear. Deletions cut 3 bases from V and 1 base from J, with 9 bases between. CDR1 SNHLY and CDR2 FYNNEI come from the germline V gene. The CDR3 length is 14 residues. CDR3 region: CASSDGLENTEAFF. CDR3 in DNA: TGTGCCAGCAGTGATGGACTCGAGAACACTGAAGCTTTCTTT.

This chain links TRBV27 with TRBJ2-1; D is unresolved. Looked up from germline, CDR1 is MNHEY and CDR2 is SMNVEV (reference sequence). The CDR3 is made up of 15 amino acids. V was trimmed by 5 bases and J by 7 bases, leaving 18 bases between them. The CDR3 DNA sequence: TGTGCCAGCAGTCAAGCCCGCCCAACCAGGAATGAGCAGTTCTTC. The encoded protein is CASSQARPTRNEQFF.

The CDR3 DNA is TGTGCCAGTAGCCAGGACAGGCAAGAGACCCAGTACTTC. It specifies CASSQDRQETQYF. The chain joins TRBV19 to TRBJ2-5, with TRBD1 identical over 7 bases. V lost 6 bases, J lost 2 bases, and 3 bases stayed unmatched. Germline loops: CDR1 LNHDA, CDR2 SQIVND (reference sequence). CDR3 length: 13 amino acids.

The V call is TRBV4-1, the J call TRBJ2-7; TRBD2 is a possible D gene (5 bases). The germline gives CDR1 MGHRA, CDR2 YSYEKL. The CDR3 contains 13 residues. The germline V and J ends were trimmed by 0 bases and 6 bases, with 9 bases remaining between them. Here the CDR3 DNA reads TGCGCCAGCAGCCAAGAAAATCGGGGCGAGCAGTACTTC. Encoded protein: CASSQENRGEQYF.

J is TRBJ2-4 and V is TRBV5-1; the D is unclear. The length of the CDR3 is 14 residues. Germline CDR1 is SGHRS and CDR2 is YFSETQ. The germline V and J ends were trimmed by 0 bases and 2 bases, with 6 bases remaining between them. The CDR3 sequence: CASSLGGTKNIQYF. DNA of the CDR3: TGCGCCAGCAGCTTGGGAGGTACCAAAAACATTCAGTACTTC.

V usage is TRBV4-1 and J usage is TRBJ2-7, with 9 bases identical to TRBD2. Germline trimming cut 1 base from V and 4 bases from J; bases unmatched to any gene: 8. In germline, CDR1 is MGHRA, CDR2 YSYEKL. The CDR3 covers 16 residues. The CDR3 here is CASSQGWASGAYEQYF. The DNA of the CDR3 is TGCGCCAGCAGCCAAGGTTGGGCTAGCGGGGCATACGAGCAGTACTTC.

This clone was seen a few times. The V gene is TRBV6-2 or TRBV6-3, the J gene TRBJ1-4; D is perhaps TRBD1 (6 bases). The V gene's germline CDR1 is MNHEY and CDR2 SVGEGT. Trimming removed 2 bases at V and 13 bases at J, with 11 bases between. This CDR3 contains 12 residues. CDR3 nucleotide sequence: TGTGCCAGCAGTTACCCAACAGGGCGACTGTTTTTT. Its translation: CASSYPTGRLFF.

This chain connects TRBV9 to TRBJ2-5, with 8 positions matching TRBD1. V lost 2 bases, J lost 5 bases, and 5 bases stayed unmatched. The CDR3 has 14 amino acids. From germline, CDR1 is SGDLS and CDR2 YYNGEE. The CDR3 sequence: CASSVDRGEETQYF. The CDR3 coding sequence is TGTGCCAGCAGCGTCGACAGGGGAGAGGAGACCCAGTACTTC.

The rearrangement uses TRBV7-9 and TRBJ2-5; no definite D call. The CDR3 loop spans 15 amino acids. Trimming pared 5 bases from V and 0 bases from J, leaving 13 bases between. Germline values: CDR1 SEHNR, CDR2 FQNEAQ (reference sequence). CDR3 nucleotide sequence: TGTGCCAGCAGCCTGGTGAGAACAGACCAAGAGACCCAGTACTTC. Translating it yields CASSLVRTDQETQYF.

This clone was detected only once. The chain has TRBV29-1 and TRBJ1-2; 11 bases align to TRBD1. Germline lookup yields CDR1 SQVTM and CDR2 ANQGSEA. After removal of 4 bases from V and 7 bases from J, the junction contained 8 bases not matched to a gene. The CDR3 has 14 amino acids. CDR3 DNA: TGCAGCGTTGGCCTTGGACAGGGGGCTTTTGGCTACACCTTC. Protein: CSVGLGQGAFGYTF.

The chain recombines TRBV3-1 (or the pseudogene TRBV3-2) with TRBJ2-2, with D possibly being TRBD2 (5 bases). Germline V gene sequence: CDR1 LGHDT, CDR2 YNNKEL (reference sequence). The CDR3 length is 15 residues. The V end was cut by 2 bases, the J end by 0 bases, with 7 bases between. The CDR3 nucleotides read TGTGCCAGCAGCCAAATGGGAGCGAACACCGGGGAGCTGTTTTTT. Translation gives CASSQMGANTGELFF.

The sample holds many counts of this clone. The chain combines TRBV2 with TRBJ1-3; the D gene is possibly TRBD1 (5 bases). The V gene's germline CDR1 is SNHLY and CDR2 FYNNEI. The length of the CDR3 is 16 residues. V was shortened by 7 bases and J by 3 bases, with 19 bases between the two germline ends. CDR3 in DNA: TGTGCCAGCATTCCCCGGGACCCGGGAGGTGGAAACACCATATATTTT. As protein: CASIPRDPGGGNTIYF.

This chain links TRBV6-2 or TRBV6-3 with TRBJ2-7, with 9 positions matching TRBD1. J gave up 6 bases and V 0 bases, and 6 bases lay outside the gene matches. The CDR3 has 15 amino acids. Germline CDR1 and CDR2: MNHEY and SVGEGT. The CDR3 reads CASSYSPTGGFEQYF. The CDR3 DNA is TGTGCCAGCAGTTACTCTCCGACAGGGGGTTTCGAGCAGTACTTC.

This chain links TRBV7-9 with TRBJ2-3; TRBD2 agrees at 9 bases. Looked up from germline, CDR1 is SEHNR and CDR2 is FQNEAQ (reference sequence). Trimming at V came to 1 base and at J to 2 bases, leaving 7 bases not matched to a gene. CDR3 length equals 17 residues. The CDR3 here is CASSLVSAGGITDTQYF. The CDR3 DNA follows: TGTGCCAGCAGCTTAGTTTCGGCGGGAGGGATCACAGATACGCAGTATTTT.

The table lists this clone with a count of one. This chain links TRBV11-3 with TRBJ2-7; 9 positions agree with TRBD1. Per the germline V gene, CDR1 is SGHNT and CDR2 is YENEEA. The trim removed 5 bases at V and 2 bases at J, leaving 4 bases unmatched. This CDR3 comprises 14 residues. CDR3 amino acids: CASSTGQGPYEQYF. CDR3 bases: TGTGCCAGCAGCACCGGACAGGGGCCCTACGAGCAGTACTTC.

V gene TRBV4-3 combines with J gene TRBJ2-1, with 8 bases lining up with TRBD1. Germline CDR1 reads LGHNA; CDR2 reads YSLEER. The CDR3 is 17 residues long. V lost 0 bases to trimming and J lost 6 bases; unmatched junction nucleotides: 10. The CDR3 loop reads CASSQDGQGLGGNEQFF. The CDR3 DNA follows: TGCGCCAGCAGCCAAGATGGACAGGGCCTTGGGGGCAATGAGCAGTTCTTC.

The gene calls are TRBV7-8 and TRBJ2-7, with TRBD1 matching 8 bases. CDR1 SGHVS and CDR2 FQNEAQ come from the germline V gene. This CDR3 has 13 amino acids. J lost 4 bases, V lost 5 bases, and 4 bases had no gene match. CDR3 DNA sequence: TGTGCCAGCAGCCACAGGGGGAGGTACGAGCAGTACTTC. It translates to CASSHRGRYEQYF. The full variable domain, completed using reference TRBV7-8 and TRBJ2-7, is GAGVSQSPRYKVAKRGQDVALRCDPISGHVSLFWYQQALGQGPEFLTYFQNEAQLDKSGLPSDRFFAERPEGSVSTLKIQRTQQEDSAVYLCASSHRGRYEQYFGPGTRLTVT.

The J gene is TRBJ1-5, the V gene TRBV19; D possibly corresponds to TRBD1 (5 bases). Germline CDR1 and CDR2: LNHDA and SQIVND (reference sequence). Trimming removed 7 bases at V and 2 bases at J, with 6 bases between. This CDR3 has 12 amino acids. This CDR3 is CASKQGNQPQHF. In DNA, the CDR3 is TGTGCCAGTAAACAGGGCAATCAGCCCCAGCATTTT.

About this clone: Other DNA sequences in the same sample also yield this CDR3. The chain recombines TRBV7-2 with TRBJ1-4, with 7 bases lining up with TRBD1. The ends lost 3 bases at V and 0 bases at J; junction bases unmatched: 4. CDR3 length equals 16 residues. In germline, CDR1 is SGHTA, CDR2 FQGNSA. This CDR3 reads CASSFLQGATNEKLFF. The CDR3 DNA is TGTGCCAGCAGCTTCCTTCAGGGGGCAACTAATGAAAAACTGTTTTTT.